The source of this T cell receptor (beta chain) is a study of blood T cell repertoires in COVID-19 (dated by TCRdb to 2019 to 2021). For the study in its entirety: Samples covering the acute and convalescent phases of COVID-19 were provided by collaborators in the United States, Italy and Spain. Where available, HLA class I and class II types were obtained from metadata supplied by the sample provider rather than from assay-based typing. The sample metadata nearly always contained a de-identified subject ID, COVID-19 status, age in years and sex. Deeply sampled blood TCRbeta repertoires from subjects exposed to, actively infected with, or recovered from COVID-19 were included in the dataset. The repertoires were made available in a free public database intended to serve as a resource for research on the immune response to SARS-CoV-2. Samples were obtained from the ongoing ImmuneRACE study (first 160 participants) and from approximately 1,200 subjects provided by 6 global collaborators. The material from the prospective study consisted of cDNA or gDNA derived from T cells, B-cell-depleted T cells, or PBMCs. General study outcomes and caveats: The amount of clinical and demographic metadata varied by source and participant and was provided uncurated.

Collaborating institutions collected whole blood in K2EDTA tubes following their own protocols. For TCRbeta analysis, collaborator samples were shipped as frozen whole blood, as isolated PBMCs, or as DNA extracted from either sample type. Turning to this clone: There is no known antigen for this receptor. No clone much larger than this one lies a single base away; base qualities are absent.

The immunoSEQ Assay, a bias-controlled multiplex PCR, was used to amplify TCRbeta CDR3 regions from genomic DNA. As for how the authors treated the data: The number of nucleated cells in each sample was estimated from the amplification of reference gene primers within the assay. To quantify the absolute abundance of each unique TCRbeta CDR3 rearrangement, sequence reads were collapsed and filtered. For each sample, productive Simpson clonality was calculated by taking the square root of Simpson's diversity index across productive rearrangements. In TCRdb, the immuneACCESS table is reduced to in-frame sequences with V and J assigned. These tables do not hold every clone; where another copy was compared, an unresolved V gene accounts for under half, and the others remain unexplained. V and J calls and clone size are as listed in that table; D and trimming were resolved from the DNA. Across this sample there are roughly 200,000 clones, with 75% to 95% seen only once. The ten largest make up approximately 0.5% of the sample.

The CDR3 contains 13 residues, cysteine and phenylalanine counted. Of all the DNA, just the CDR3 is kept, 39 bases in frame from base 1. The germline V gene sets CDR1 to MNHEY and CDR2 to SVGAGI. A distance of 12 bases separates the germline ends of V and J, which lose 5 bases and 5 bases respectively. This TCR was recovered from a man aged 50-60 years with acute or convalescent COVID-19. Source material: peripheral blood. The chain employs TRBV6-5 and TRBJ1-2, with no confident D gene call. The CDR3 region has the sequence CASSISLQYGYTF. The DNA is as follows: TGTGCCAGCAGTATAAGTCTACAGTATGGCTACACCTTC.